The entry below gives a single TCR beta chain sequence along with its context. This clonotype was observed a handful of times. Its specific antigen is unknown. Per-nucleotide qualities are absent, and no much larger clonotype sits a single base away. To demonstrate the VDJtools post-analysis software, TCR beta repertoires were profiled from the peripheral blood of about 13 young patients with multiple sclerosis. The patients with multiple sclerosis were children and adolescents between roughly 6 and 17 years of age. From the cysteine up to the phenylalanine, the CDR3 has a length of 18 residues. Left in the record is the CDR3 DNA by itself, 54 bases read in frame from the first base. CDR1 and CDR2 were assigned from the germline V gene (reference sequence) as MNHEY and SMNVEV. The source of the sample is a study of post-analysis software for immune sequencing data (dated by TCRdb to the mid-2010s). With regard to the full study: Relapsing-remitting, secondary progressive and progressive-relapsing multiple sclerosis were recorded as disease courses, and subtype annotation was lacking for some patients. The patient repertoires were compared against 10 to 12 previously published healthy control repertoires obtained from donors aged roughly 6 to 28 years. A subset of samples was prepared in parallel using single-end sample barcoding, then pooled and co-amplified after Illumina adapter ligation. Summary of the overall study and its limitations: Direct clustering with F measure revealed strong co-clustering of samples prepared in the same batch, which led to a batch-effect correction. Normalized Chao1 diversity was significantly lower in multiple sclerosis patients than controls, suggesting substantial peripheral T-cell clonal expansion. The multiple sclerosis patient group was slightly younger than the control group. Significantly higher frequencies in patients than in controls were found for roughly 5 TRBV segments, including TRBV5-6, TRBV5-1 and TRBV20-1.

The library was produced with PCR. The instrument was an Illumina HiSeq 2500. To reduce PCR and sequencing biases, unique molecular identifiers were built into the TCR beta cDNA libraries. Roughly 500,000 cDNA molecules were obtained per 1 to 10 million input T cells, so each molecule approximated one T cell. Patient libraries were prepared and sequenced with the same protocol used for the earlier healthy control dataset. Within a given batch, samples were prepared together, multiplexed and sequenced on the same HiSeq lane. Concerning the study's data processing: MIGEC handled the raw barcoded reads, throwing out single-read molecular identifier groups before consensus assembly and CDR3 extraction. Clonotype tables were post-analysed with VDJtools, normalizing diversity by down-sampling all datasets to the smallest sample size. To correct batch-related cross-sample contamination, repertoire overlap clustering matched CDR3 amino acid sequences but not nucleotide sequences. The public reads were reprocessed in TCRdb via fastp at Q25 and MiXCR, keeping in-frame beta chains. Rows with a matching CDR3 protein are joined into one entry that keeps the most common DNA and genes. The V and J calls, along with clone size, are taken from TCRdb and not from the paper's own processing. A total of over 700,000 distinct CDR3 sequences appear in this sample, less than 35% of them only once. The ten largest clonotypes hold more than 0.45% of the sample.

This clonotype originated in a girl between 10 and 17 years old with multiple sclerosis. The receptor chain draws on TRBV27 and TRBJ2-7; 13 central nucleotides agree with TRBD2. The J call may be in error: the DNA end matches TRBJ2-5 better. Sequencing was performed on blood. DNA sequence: TGTGCCAGCAGTCCACCGCCCGGGACTAGCGGGGCAACGGGGACCCAGTACTTC. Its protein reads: CASSPPPGTSGATGTQYF.